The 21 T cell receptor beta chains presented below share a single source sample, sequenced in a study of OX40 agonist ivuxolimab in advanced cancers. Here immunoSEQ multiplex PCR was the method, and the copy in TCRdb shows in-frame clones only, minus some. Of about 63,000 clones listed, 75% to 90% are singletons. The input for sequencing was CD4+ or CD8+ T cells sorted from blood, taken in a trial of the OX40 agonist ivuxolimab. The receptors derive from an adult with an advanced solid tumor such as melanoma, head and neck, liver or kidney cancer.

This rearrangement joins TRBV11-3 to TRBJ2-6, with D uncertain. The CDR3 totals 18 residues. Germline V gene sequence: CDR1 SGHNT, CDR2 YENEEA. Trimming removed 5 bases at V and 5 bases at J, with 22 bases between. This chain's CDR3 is CASSRRASRQSRANVLTF. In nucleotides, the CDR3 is TGTGCCAGCAGCCGCAGAGCATCTCGACAAAGTCGGGCCAACGTCCTGACTTTC.

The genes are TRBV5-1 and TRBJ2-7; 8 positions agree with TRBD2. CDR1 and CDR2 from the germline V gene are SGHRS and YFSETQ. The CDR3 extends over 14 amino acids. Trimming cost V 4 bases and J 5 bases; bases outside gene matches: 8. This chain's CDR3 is CASSPRGGRDEQYF. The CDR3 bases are TGCGCCAGCAGCCCGCGCGGGGGGCGAGACGAGCAGTACTTC.

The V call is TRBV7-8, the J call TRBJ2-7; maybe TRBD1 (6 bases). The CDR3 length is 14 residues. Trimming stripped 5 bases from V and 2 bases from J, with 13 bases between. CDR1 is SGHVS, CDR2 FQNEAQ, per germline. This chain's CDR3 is CASSPNRVTYEQYF. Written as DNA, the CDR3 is TGTGCCAGCAGCCCGAACAGGGTGACCTACGAGCAGTACTTC. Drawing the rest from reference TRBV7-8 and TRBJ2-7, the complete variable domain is GAGVSQSPRYKVAKRGQDVALRCDPISGHVSLFWYQQALGQGPEFLTYFQNEAQLDKSGLPSDRFFAERPEGSVSTLKIQRTQQEDSAVYLCASSPNRVTYEQYFGPGTRLTVT.

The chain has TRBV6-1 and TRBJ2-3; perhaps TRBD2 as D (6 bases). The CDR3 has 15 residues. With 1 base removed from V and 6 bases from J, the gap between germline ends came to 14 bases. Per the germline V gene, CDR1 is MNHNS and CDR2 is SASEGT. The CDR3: CASSEGLRELDTQYF. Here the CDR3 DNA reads TGTGCCAGCAGTGAAGGTCTTCGGGAGTTGGATACGCAGTATTTT.

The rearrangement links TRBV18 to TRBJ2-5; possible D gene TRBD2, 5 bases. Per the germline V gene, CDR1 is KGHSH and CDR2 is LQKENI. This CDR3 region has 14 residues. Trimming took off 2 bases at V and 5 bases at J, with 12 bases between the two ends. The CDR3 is CASSPSTGGETQYF. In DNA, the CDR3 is TGTGCCAGCTCACCAAGTACGGGCGGGGAGACCCAGTACTTC.

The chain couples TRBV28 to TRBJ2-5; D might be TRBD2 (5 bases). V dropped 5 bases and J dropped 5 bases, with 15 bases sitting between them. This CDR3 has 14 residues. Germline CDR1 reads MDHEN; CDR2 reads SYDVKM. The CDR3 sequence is CASSLDSRRETQYF. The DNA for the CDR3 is TGTGCCAGCAGTCTAGACTCTCGGAGGGAGACCCAGTACTTC.

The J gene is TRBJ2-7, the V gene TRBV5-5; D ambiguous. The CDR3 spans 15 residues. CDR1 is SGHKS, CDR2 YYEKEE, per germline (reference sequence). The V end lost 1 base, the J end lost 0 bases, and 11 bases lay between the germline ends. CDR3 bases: TGTGCCAGCAGCTTGTCGGTCATGAGCTCCTACGAGCAGTACTTC. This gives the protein CASSLSVMSSYEQYF.

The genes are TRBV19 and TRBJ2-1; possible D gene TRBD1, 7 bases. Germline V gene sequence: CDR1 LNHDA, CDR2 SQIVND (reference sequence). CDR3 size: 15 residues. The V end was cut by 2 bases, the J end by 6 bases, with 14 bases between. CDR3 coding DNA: TGTGCCAGTAGTATAAGGCCAGGGGGAGGCAATGAGCAGTTCTTC. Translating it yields CASSIRPGGGNEQFF.

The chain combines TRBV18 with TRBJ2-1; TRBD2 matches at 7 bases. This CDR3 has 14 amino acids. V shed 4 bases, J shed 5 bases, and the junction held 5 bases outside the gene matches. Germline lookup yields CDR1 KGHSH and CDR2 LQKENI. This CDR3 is CASSRGLGDNEQFF. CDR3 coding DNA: TGTGCCAGCTCACGCGGACTAGGCGACAATGAGCAGTTCTTC.

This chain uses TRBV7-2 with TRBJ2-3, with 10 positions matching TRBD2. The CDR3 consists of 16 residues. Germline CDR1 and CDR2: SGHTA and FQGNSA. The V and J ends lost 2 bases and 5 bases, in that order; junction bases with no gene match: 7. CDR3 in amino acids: CASSLTSGRAGDTQYF. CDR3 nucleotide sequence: TGTGCCAGCAGCTTAACGAGCGGGAGGGCGGGAGATACGCAGTATTTT.

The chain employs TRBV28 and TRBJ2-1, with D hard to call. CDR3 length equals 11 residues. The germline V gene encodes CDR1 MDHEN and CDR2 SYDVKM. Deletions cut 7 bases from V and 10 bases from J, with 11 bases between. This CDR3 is CASNTVTEQFF. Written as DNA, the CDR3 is TGTGCCAGCAATACAGTAACCGAGCAGTTCTTC.

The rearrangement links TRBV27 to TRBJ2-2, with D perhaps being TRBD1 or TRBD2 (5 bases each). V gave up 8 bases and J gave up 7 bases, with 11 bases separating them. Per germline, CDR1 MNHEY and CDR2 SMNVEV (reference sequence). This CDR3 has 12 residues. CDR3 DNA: TGTGCCAGCTCCCGGGGCCTCGGGGAGCTGTTTTTT. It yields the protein CASSRGLGELFF.

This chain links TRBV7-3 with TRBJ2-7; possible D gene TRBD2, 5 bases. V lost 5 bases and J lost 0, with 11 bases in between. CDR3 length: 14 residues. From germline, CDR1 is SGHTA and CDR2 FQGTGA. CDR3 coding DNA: TGTGCCAGCAGCCCAAACGGGAACTCCTACGAGCAGTACTTC. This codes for CASSPNGNSYEQYF.

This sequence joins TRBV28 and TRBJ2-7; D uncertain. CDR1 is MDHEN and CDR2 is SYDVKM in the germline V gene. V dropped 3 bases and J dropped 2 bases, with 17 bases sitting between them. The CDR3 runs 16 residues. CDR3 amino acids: CASSFLFEHSTYEQYF. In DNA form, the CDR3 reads TGTGCCAGCAGTTTCCTCTTTGAACACTCTACCTACGAGCAGTACTTC.

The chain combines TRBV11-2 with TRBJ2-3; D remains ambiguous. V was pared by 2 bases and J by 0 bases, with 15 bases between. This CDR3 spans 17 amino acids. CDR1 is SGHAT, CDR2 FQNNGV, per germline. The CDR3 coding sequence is TGTGCCAGCAGCTTACTTGGTGGCCAAACTAGCACAGATACGCAGTATTTT. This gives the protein CASSLLGGQTSTDTQYF.

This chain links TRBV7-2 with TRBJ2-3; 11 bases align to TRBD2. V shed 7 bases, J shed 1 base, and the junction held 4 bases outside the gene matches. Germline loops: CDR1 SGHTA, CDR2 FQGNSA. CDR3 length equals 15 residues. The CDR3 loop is CASTKLAGGTDTQYF. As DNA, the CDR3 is TGTGCCAGCACCAAACTAGCGGGAGGCACAGATACGCAGTATTTT.

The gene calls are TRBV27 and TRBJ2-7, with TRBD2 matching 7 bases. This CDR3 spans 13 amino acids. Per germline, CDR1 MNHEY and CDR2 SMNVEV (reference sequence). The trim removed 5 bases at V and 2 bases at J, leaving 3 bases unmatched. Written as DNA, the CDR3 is TGTGCCAGCAGTCGGGGAGGGGCCTACGAGCAGTACTTC. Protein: CASSRGGAYEQYF.

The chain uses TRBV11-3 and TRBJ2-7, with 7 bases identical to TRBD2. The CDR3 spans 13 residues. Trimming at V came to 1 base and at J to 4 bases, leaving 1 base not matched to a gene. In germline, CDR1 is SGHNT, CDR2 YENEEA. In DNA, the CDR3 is TGTGCCAGCAGCTTAGGGCGGGAGTACGAGCAGTACTTC. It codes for CASSLGREYEQYF.

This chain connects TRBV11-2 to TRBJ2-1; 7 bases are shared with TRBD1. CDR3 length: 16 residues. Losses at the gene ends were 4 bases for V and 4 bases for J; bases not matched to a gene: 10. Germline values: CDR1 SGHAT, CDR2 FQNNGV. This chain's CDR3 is CASSSLTGQRYNEQFF. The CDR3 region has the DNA TGTGCCAGCAGCTCCCTCACGGGACAGCGTTACAATGAGCAGTTCTTC.

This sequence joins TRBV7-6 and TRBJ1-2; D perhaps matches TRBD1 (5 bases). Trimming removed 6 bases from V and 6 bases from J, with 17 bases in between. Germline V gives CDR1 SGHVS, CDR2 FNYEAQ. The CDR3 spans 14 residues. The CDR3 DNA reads TGTGCCAGCAGACCGCCGACAGTTAGCCATGGCTACACCTTC. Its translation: CASRPPTVSHGYTF.

This CDR3 reads CASSVVAGGDNEQFF. The CDR3 DNA follows: TGTGCCAGCAGCGTAGTCGCTGGCGGAGACAATGAGCAGTTCTTC. This chain uses TRBV9 with TRBJ2-1; the D is unclear. Trimming removed 0 bases at V and 5 bases at J, with 12 bases between. Germline CDR1 is SGDLS and CDR2 is YYNGEE. There are 15 residues in the CDR3.